The rows below give T cell receptor beta chains drawn from one sample of a study of T cell repertoires in cytomegalovirus infection. TCRdb ran MiXCR on the reads and lists one entry per CDR3 protein. The sample lists more than 200,000 distinct CDR3 sequences; roughly 10% were seen once. Sequenced sample: PBMCs. These receptors came from a human donor in good health (CMV status not recorded). Some clones in this sample may be carry-over from other donors' samples. CDR3s include the opening cysteine and the closing phenylalanine or tryptophan. The order of the fields is J gene, V gene, D gene, clone size, CDR3 DNA, CDR3 protein. D genes are given only for firm matches. Not every row has a clone size; where given, it reads once, few, many or a size class.

TRBJ1-5 TRBV7-9 . many TGTGCCAGCAGCCAAGGTGGGGTCTATCAGCCCCAGCATTTT CASSQGGVYQPQHF
TRBJ1-5 TRBV12-3/TRBV12-4 . . TGTGCCAGCAGGCCGCGGGGGTATAGCAATCAGCCCCAGCATTTT CASRPRGYSNQPQHF
TRBJ2-1 TRBV24-1 . . TGTGCCACCAGTGAGACAGCTCCGAGCTCCTACAATGAGCAGTTCTTC CATSETAPSSYNEQFF
TRBJ1-1 TRBV12-5 . many TGTGCTAGTGCCCAAGACAGTCTCACTGAAGCTTTCTTT CASAQDSLTEAFF
TRBJ1-5 TRBV6-1 . many TGTGCCAGCAGTGGGGTCGACAGTAATCAGCCCCAGCATTTT CASSGVDSNQPQHF
TRBJ2-7 TRBV7-2 TRBD1 many TGTGCCAGCAGCTCCCTCGGGGGACAGGTTCTCTCCGAGCAGTACTTC CASSSLGGQVLSEQYF
TRBJ1-5 TRBV12-3/TRBV12-4 . . TGTGCCAGCAGTTTACAGGGGAATAGCAATCAGCCCCAGCATTTT CASSLQGNSNQPQHF
TRBJ1-4 TRBV2 . few TGTGCCAGCAGACCGCATTCAACTAATGAAAAACTGTTTTTT CASRPHSTNEKLFF
TRBJ1-2 TRBV7-2 . many TGTGCCAGCAGCGCCCGCGTAGACGGCTACACCTTC CASSARVDGYTF
TRBJ1-4 TRBV7-4 . many TGTGCCAGCAGCTTAGATCCTAATGAAAAACTGTTTTTT CASSLDPNEKLFF
TRBJ1-1 TRBV6-2/TRBV6-3 . many TGTGCCAGCGTGGACGGCAGAAGGAACACTGAAGCTTTCTTT CASVDGRRNTEAFF
TRBJ2-7 TRBV7-2 . many TGTGCCAGCAGCTCCCGGACGGGAAACTACGAGCAGTACTTC CASSSRTGNYEQYF
TRBJ1-4 TRBV11-2 TRBD1 many TGTGCCAGCAGCCATCGGGACAGCGAAAAACTGTTTTTT CASSHRDSEKLFF
TRBJ2-7 TRBV29-1 . few TGCAGCGGCGGACAGCACAACGGCGAGCAGTACTTC CSGGQHNGEQYF
TRBJ2-3 TRBV18 TRBD2 few TGTGCCAGCTCACCTCTTCAAAGTGGACTAGCGGGGGCAGGTGATACGCAGTATTTT CASSPLQSGLAGAGDTQYF
TRBJ2-3 TRBV18 TRBD2 . TGTGCCAGCTCACGACTAGCGGGAGTCGCAGATACGCAGTATTTT CASSRLAGVADTQYF
TRBJ1-2 TRBV7-2 TRBD1 many TGTGCCAGCAGCGCCGACAGGGGCAAAAACTATGGCTACACCTTC CASSADRGKNYGYTF
TRBJ2-7 TRBV29-1 TRBD2 many TGCAGCACCGCGGGCCTAGCGGGAGACGAGCAGTACTTC CSTAGLAGDEQYF
TRBJ2-7 TRBV20-1 . . TGCAGTGCCAAGATGGACGTGGGGAGCTCCTACGAGCAGTACTTC CSAKMDVGSSYEQYF
TRBJ1-5 TRBV12-3/TRBV12-4 . few TGTGCCAGCAGTTTGCTGGGAGCAGGCTCCAATCAGCCCCAGCATTTT CASSLLGAGSNQPQHF
TRBJ1-5 TRBV7-9 TRBD1 . TGTACCAGCAGCTTAGGCAGGGGGAGCAATCAGCCCCAGCATTTT CTSSLGRGSNQPQHF
TRBJ1-5 TRBV20-1 . many TGCAGTGCTAGAACCCCGGGACAACTTTTACAGCCCCAGCATTTT CSARTPGQLLQPQHF
TRBJ1-4 TRBV4-1 TRBD1 few TGCGCCAGCAGCCAAGCTGACAGGGGAATGGATGAAAAACTGTTTTTT CASSQADRGMDEKLFF
TRBJ2-7 TRBV20-1 . few TGCAGTGCTAGGAGAGACGAGCAGTACTTC CSARRDEQYF
TRBJ2-7 TRBV7-2 TRBD1 many TGTGCCAGCAGCTTTAGACAGGGGGCTATCCCCTACGAGCAGTACTTC CASSFRQGAIPYEQYF
TRBJ1-1 TRBV12-3/TRBV12-4 TRBD1 . TGTGCCAGCAGTTTTCAGGGGGGCTTTGAAGCTTTCTTT CASSFQGGFEAFF
TRBJ2-1 TRBV7-2 TRBD1 many TGTGCCAGCAGCTTTGACAGGGGACCATACAATGAGCAGTTCTTC CASSFDRGPYNEQFF
TRBJ2-2 TRBV7-2 . many TGTGCCAGCAGCTTGGGGGAGAGGGCCGGGGAGCTGTTTTTT CASSLGERAGELFF
TRBJ2-7 TRBV7-9 . many TGTGCCAGCAGCTTAAGTAGCGGACAGAGGCTCTACGAGCAGTACTTC CASSLSSGQRLYEQYF
TRBJ2-3 TRBV7-2 . many TGTGCCAGCAGCACTGATGTCCCAGATACGCAGTATTTT CASSTDVPDTQYF
TRBJ2-7 TRBV6-2/TRBV6-3 . few TGTGCCAGCAGTATGGGGTTCTACGAGCAGTACTTC CASSMGFYEQYF
TRBJ2-3 TRBV29-1 . few TGCAGCGTTGGGCAAGATACGCAGTATTTT CSVGQDTQYF
TRBJ1-2 TRBV20-1 TRBD1 . TGCAGTGCTAGAGATCAGAGACAGGGTATTGGTGGCTACACCTTC CSARDQRQGIGGYTF
TRBJ2-2 TRBV7-2 . many TGTGCCAGCAGCTTAAAGAACCCTTACACCGGGGAGCTGTTTTTT CASSLKNPYTGELFF
TRBJ1-5 TRBV28 TRBD1 few TGTGCCAGCACTTCAGGGGCAGGGGGTAATCAGCCCCAGCATTTT CASTSGAGGNQPQHF
TRBJ2-7 TRBV5-1 TRBD1 . TGCGCCAGCAGCCTTACCGGGACAGGGAGGGCCTACGAGCAGTACTTC CASSLTGTGRAYEQYF
TRBJ1-2 TRBV7-9 . many TGTGCCAGCAGTTATCAAACAGGGACCGTCTATGGCTACACCTTC CASSYQTGTVYGYTF
TRBJ1-2 TRBV7-2 TRBD1 few TGTGCCAGCAGCTTAGGGGGCGGGACAGGGGGATATGGCTACACCTTC CASSLGGGTGGYGYTF
TRBJ2-5 TRBV28 TRBD2 many TGTGCCAGCGGACTAGCTGACCAAGAGACCCAGTACTTC CASGLADQETQYF
TRBJ2-3 TRBV5-1 TRBD1 few TGCGCCACCAACCCCACAGGGGTGGGCACAGATACGCAGTATTTT CATNPTGVGTDTQYF
TRBJ2-5 TRBV7-3 . many TGTGCCAGCAGCTTACAAAAGCAAGAGACCCAGTACTTC CASSLQKQETQYF
TRBJ2-5 TRBV12-3/TRBV12-4 . many TGTGCCAGCAGCTCAAGGGGACCCCAAGAGACCCAGTACTTC CASSSRGPQETQYF
TRBJ1-2 TRBV19 . many TGTGCCAGTAGTACCGGTCGGCCGGGCGGGGATTCCTATGGCTACACCTTC CASSTGRPGGDSYGYTF
TRBJ1-1 TRBV19 . . TGTGCCAGTAGTATAATATCGGAGGGTGTTGGCACTGAAGCTTTCTTT CASSIISEGVGTEAFF
TRBJ1-2 TRBV20-1 TRBD1 many TGCAGTGCTTCCGGGACAGGGGTATACTATGGCTACACCTTC CSASGTGVYYGYTF
TRBJ1-5 TRBV4-3 . few TGCGCCAGCAGCCAAGATATGGGGTTCAATCAGCCCCAGCATTTT CASSQDMGFNQPQHF
TRBJ2-5 TRBV25-1 . many TGTGCCAGCAGTGAGCTGGGGGACCAAGAGACCCAGTACTTC CASSELGDQETQYF
TRBJ2-1 TRBV7-6 TRBD2 few TGTGCCAGCAGCTCCTGGACTAGCGGGAGTTCCAGATCAAATGAGCAGTTCTTC CASSSWTSGSSRSNEQFF
TRBJ2-5 TRBV12-3/TRBV12-4 TRBD2 many TGTGCCAGCAGTTCATTAGCGGGAGTGGAGACCCAGTACTTC CASSSLAGVETQYF
TRBJ1-6 TRBV6-1 TRBD1 many TGTGCCAGCAGAACCGGGACAGGGGGATATAATTCACCCCTCCACTTT CASRTGTGGYNSPLHF
TRBJ2-5 TRBV14 TRBD2 many TGTGCCAGCAGCCTGGGCGGGAGGAGGACCCAGTACTTC CASSLGGRRTQYF
TRBJ1-5 TRBV6-2/TRBV6-3 TRBD1 . TGTGCCTGTGACAGGGATGATAGCAATCAGCCCCAGCATTTT CACDRDDSNQPQHF